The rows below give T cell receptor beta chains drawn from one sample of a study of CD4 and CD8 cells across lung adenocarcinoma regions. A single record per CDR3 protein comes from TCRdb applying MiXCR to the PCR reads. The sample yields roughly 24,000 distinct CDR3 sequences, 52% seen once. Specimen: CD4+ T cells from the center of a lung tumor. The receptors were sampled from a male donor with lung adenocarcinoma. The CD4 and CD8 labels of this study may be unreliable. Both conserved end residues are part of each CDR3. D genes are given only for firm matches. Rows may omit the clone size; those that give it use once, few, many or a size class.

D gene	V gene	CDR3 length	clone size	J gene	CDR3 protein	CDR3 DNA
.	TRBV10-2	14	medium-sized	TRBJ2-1	CASSGGREKNEQFF	TGCGCCAGCAGTGGAGGCAGGGAGAAGAATGAGCAGTTCTTC
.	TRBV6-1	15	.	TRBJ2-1	CASSEWLVGNNEQFF	TGTGCCAGCAGTGAATGGCTAGTGGGCAACAATGAGCAGTTCTTC
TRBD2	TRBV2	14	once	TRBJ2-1	CASKMVAGVNEQFF	TGTGCCAGCAAGATGGTAGCGGGAGTGAATGAGCAGTTCTTC
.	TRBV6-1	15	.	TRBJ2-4	CASSEGARGKDIQYF	TGTGCCAGCAGTGAAGGGGCCCGTGGGAAAGACATTCAGTACTTC
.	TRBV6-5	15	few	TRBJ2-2	CASRLQSGIPDALYF	TGTGCCAGCAGACTCCAGTCCGGGATTCCAGATGCGCTGTATTTT
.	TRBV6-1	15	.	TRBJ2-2	CASHLKQAGTETLFF	TGTGCCAGTCACTTGAAACAAGCGGGCACAGAGACGCTGTTTTTT
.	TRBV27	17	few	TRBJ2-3	CASSAGRGGRDTETQYF	TGTGCCAGCAGTGCGGGCCGAGGGGGTCGTGACACAGAGACGCAGTATTTC
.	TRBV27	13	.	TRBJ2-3	CASSSGVRETQYF	TGTGCCAGCAGTTCAGGGGTGAGGGAGACGCAGTATTTT
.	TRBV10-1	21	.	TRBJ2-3	CASSEFLHGGPGGGITDTQYF	TGCGCCAGCAGTGAGTTTTTGCACGGGGGCCCCGGGGGCGGGATCACAGATACCCAGTATTTT
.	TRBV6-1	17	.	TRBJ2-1	CASSAGPGGGDQETQYF	TGTGCCAGCAGTGCGGGCCCCGGGGGCGGAGACCAAGAGACGCAGTATTTC
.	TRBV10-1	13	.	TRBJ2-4	CASSEGAKDMQYF	TGCGCCAGCAGTGAGGGGGCCAAAGATATGCAGTATTTC
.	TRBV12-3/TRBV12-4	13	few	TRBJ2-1	CASIRGLYNEQFF	TGTGCCAGCATAAGAGGGCTCTACAATGAGCAGTTCTTC
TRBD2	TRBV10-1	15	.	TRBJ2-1	CASSVRGGRAGEQFF	TGCGCCAGCAGTGTTCGGGGGGGGAGGGCGGGTGAGCAGTTCTTC
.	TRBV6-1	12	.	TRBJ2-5	CASSEGWETQYF	TGTGCCAGCAGTGAAGGTTGGGAGACCCAGTACTTC
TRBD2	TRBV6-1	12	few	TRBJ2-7	CTSMLGRDEQYF	TGTACCAGCATGCTGGGGAGGGACGAGCAGTACTTC
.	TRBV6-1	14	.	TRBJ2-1	CASSLFSSVDKQFF	TGTGCCAGCAGTCTCTTTTCTAGCGTAGATAAGCAGTTCTTC
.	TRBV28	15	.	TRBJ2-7	CPSTENWGPAYEQYF	TGTCCCAGCACCGAGAATTGGGGACCAGCCTACGAGCAGTACTTC
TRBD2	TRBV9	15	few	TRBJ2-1	CASSPKREGRDEQFF	TGTGCCAGCAGCCCTAAGCGGGAGGGCCGAGATGAGCAGTTCTTC
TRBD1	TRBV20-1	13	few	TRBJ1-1	CSAQTGRRTEAFF	TGCAGTGCCCAGACAGGGCGTAGGACTGAAGCTTTCTTT
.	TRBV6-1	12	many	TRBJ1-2	CASSEGAYGYTF	TGTGCCAGCAGTGAGGGGGCCTATGGCTACACCTTC
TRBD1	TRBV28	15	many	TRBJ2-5	CASSLVLQGAETQYF	TGTGCCAGCAGTTTAGTCCTACAGGGGGCGGAGACCCAGTACTTC
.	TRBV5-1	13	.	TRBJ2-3	CARGLSGKNTQYF	TGCGCCAGGGGCTTGTCGGGCAAAAATACGCAGTATTTT
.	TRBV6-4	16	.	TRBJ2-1	CASSDSITSSYNEQFF	TGTGCCAGCAGTGACTCGATCACGAGCTCCTACAATGAGCAGTTCTTC
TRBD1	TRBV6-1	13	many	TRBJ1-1	CASSQTTGSRTFF	TGTGCCAGCAGTCAAACGACAGGGAGTAGAACTTTCTTT
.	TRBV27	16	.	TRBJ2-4	CASSVSGTFATDTQYF	TGTGCCAGCAGTGTCTCGGGGACATTCGCCACAGACACTCAGTACTTC
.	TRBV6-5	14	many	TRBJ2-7	CASSFGTASYEQYF	TGTGCCAGCAGTTTCGGGACGGCCTCCTACGAGCAGTACTTC
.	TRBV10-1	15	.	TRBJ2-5	CAGSEGKAGPETQYF	TGCGCCGGCAGTGAAGGGAAAGCGGGCCCAGAGACGCAGTATTTC
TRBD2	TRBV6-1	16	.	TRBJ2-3	CASGGRGGRGQDTQYF	TGTGCCAGCGGGGGGCGGGGGGGCCGCGGCCAAGATACGCAGTATTTT
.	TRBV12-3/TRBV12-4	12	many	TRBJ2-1	CASTTGPPFEFF	TGTGCCAGCACTACCGGGCCCCCTTTTGAGTTTTTC
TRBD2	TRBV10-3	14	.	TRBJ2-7	CAGRGGPDQDTQYF	TGTGCGGGGCGGGGGGGGCCTGACCAAGATACGCAGTACTTC
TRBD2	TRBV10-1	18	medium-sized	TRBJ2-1	CASSPGGLAGVSYNEQFF	TGCGCCAGCAGCCCTGGGGGACTAGCGGGGGTCTCCTACAATGAGCAGTTCTTC
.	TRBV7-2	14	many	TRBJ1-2	CASSLVGGGGGYTF	TGTGCCAGCAGCTTAGTGGGGGGCGGGGGCGGCTACACCTTC
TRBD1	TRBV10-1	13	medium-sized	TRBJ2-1	CASSQQTGGQQFF	TGCGCCAGCAGTCAACAGACAGGGGGTCAGCAGTTCTTC
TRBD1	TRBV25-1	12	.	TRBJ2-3	CASTRGTGAQYF	TGTGCCAGCACCAGGGGGACCGGGGCGCAGTATTTT
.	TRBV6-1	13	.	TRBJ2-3	CASSAGTSDTQYF	TGTGCCAGCAGTGCAGGGACCAGCGATACGCAGTATTTT
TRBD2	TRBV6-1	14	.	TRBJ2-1	CASRNPGLHNEEFF	TGTGCCAGCAGAAACCCGGGACTACACAACGAAGAGTTCTTC
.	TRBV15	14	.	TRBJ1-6	CATSRQGYNSPLHF	TGTGCCACCAGCAGGCAGGGATATAATTCACCCCTCCACTTT
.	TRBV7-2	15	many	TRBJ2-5	CASSPRASGLETQYF	TGTGCCAGCAGTCCGCGGGCGAGCGGGCTAGAGACCCAGTACTTC
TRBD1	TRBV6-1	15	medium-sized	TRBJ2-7	CASRPGQGASYEQYF	TGTGCCAGCAGACCGGGACAGGGGGCATCCTACGAGCAGTACTTC
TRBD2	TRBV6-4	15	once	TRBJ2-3	CASSEGSGSEDMQYF	TGTGCCAGCAGTGAGGGGAGCGGGAGTGAAGACATGCAGTATTTT
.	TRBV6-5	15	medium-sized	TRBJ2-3	CASSYSRGIEDTQYF	TGTGCCAGCAGTTACTCGCGGGGTATTGAAGATACGCAGTATTTT
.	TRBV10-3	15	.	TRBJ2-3	CATGFGGCGPDTQYF	TGTGCCACGGGGTTTGGCGGGTGCGGCCCAGATACCCAGTATTTT
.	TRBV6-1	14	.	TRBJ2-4	CASSESISKDTQYF	TGTGCCAGCAGTGAATCCATATCCAAAGACACGCAGTATTTC
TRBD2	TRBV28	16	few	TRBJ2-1	CASGLPGLAGGHEQFF	TGTGCCAGCGGCCTACCGGGACTAGCGGGAGGGCATGAGCAGTTCTTC